The entry below describes one T cell receptor (beta chain). In germline, CDR1 is SGHRS, CDR2 YFSETQ. The ends were cut back, 0 bases at V and 6 bases at J, with 12 bases in the middle. This CDR3 region has 14 residues. This sample stems from a study of blood T cell repertoires in COVID-19. Across the study: In each case, the material was cDNA or gDNA derived from T cells, B-cell-depleted T cells, or PBMCs.

Using immunoSEQ multiplex PCR, the repertoire was profiled, and TCRdb retains in-frame clones only, with some absent. The sample has about 50,000 clones; approximately 81% are singletons. The chain recombines TRBV5-1 with TRBJ1-2; perhaps TRBD1 as D (5 bases). This TCR came from a woman aged 55-69 years with acute or convalescent COVID-19. The sample comprised peripheral blood. The chain's CDR3 is CASSLAMGEDGYTF. Written as DNA, the CDR3 is TGCGCCAGCAGCTTGGCCATGGGGGAGGATGGCTACACCTTC.